Below are 12 T cell receptor beta chains sequenced from a single sample in a study of tumour-infiltrating T cells in Burkitt lymphoma. Sequenced by immunoSEQ multiplex PCR; TCRdb stores in-frame clones only, minus some. There are about 46,000 clones in the sample; roughly 31% occur only once, and 2.9% lies in the top ten. Sequenced sample: tumor tissue. These receptors were obtained from a human donor with Burkitt lymphoma.

This clone was recorded a few times. This sequence joins TRBV30 and TRBJ1-1; a possible D gene is TRBD1 (5 bases). The V gene's germline CDR1 is GTSNPN and CDR2 SVGIG (reference sequence). This CDR3 has 14 residues. Trimming took off 3 bases at V and 1 base at J, with 12 bases between the two ends. This CDR3 reads CAWRPDRPNTEAFF. The CDR3 DNA reads TGTGCCTGGAGACCCGACAGACCGAACACTGAAGCTTTCTTT.

The chain uses TRBV19 and TRBJ2-5; TRBD2 aligns across 7 bases. There are 13 residues in the CDR3. The germline V gene encodes CDR1 LNHDA and CDR2 SQIVND (reference sequence). V was pared by 5 bases and J by 5 bases, with 5 bases of the junction left unmatched. The CDR3 region has the DNA TGTGCCAGTAGTCAAGGGACTATGGAGACCCAGTACTTC. Encoded protein: CASSQGTMETQYF.

The V call is TRBV10-2, the J call TRBJ1-2; 10 positions agree with TRBD1. The CDR3 length is 15 residues. Germline CDR1 is WSHSY and CDR2 is SAAADI. With V trimmed by 5 bases and J by 8 bases, 11 bases remained unmatched. The CDR3 protein is CASSYYPGQGIGYTF. For the CDR3, the DNA is TGCGCCAGCAGTTACTATCCGGGACAGGGGATCGGCTACACCTTC.

V and J are TRBV7-7 and TRBJ2-1, with D possibly matching TRBD2 (6 bases). CDR3 size: 16 residues. Trimming removed 2 bases at V and 4 bases at J, with 15 bases between. From germline, CDR1 is SSHAT and CDR2 FNYEAQ (reference sequence). The CDR3 sequence: CASSLSPREAYNEQFF. In nucleotides, the CDR3 is TGTGCCAGCAGCTTATCCCCGAGGGAGGCGTACAATGAGCAGTTCTTC.

This chain links TRBV11-3 with TRBJ2-1; weak D call: TRBD1 (5 bases). The V and J ends lost 5 bases and 3 bases respectively, with 8 bases between them. From germline, CDR1 is SGHNT and CDR2 YENEEA. The CDR3 totals 13 residues. The CDR3 reads CASSADSYNEQFF. The DNA for the CDR3 is TGTGCCAGCAGCGCCGACAGCTACAATGAGCAGTTCTTC.

V is TRBV11-2 and J is TRBJ1-1; D is ambiguous. The CDR3 runs to 15 residues. The germline gives CDR1 SGHAT, CDR2 FQNNGV. Between the trimmed V and J ends, which lost 0 bases and 1 base, there was a span of 9 bases. The CDR3, as DNA: TGTGCCAGCAGCTTAGATGCGGTGGGGAACACTGAAGCTTTCTTT. Protein sequence: CASSLDAVGNTEAFF.

This sequence joins TRBV5-1 and TRBJ1-5, with 8 bases matching TRBD1. V shed 2 bases and J 5 bases; nucleotides not matched to a gene: 3. This CDR3 spans 14 amino acids. Germline CDR1 and CDR2: SGHRS and YFSETQ. This CDR3 reads CASSLKQGDQPQHF. CDR3 DNA sequence: TGCGCCAGCAGCTTAAAACAGGGGGATCAGCCCCAGCATTTT.

This clone was detected a few times. This CDR3 is CASSQGFGQGAKNTGELFF. CDR3 DNA sequence: TGCGCCAGCAGCCAAGGTTTTGGACAGGGGGCGAAAAACACCGGGGAGCTGTTTTTT. The chain recombines TRBV4-3 with TRBJ2-2; 11 bases line up with TRBD1. The CDR3 consists of 19 residues. CDR1 is LGHNA and CDR2 is YSLEER in the germline V gene. V lost 1 base to trimming and J lost 2 bases; unmatched junction nucleotides: 9.

This clone was seen ten or more times. The chain joins TRBV7-9 to TRBJ1-1; perhaps TRBD1 as D (6 bases). In germline, CDR1 is SEHNR, CDR2 FQNEAQ (reference sequence). Trimming took 6 bases from V and 0 from J, leaving 14 bases between them. The CDR3 extends over 15 amino acids. The chain's CDR3 is CASRQQGEVNTEAFF. The CDR3, as DNA: TGTGCCAGCAGACAACAGGGTGAGGTGAACACTGAAGCTTTCTTT.

This clone was observed a few times. CDR3 in amino acids: CASTRTADQETQYF. In nucleotides, the CDR3 is TGTGCCAGCACCCGAACAGCGGATCAAGAGACCCAGTACTTC. The V gene is TRBV6-1, the J gene TRBJ2-5; TRBD2 is a possible D gene (5 bases). The CDR3 runs to 14 residues. With 7 bases removed from V and 2 bases from J, the gap between germline ends came to 14 bases. The germline V gene has CDR1 MNHNS and CDR2 SASEGT.

The chain employs TRBV7-2 and TRBJ1-2; 8 bases fit TRBD1. CDR3 length: 14 amino acids. Germline V gene lookup returns CDR1 SGHTA and CDR2 FQGNSA. The V segment lost 1 base and the J segment 8 bases; nucleotides outside the gene matches: 6. The CDR3 nucleotides read TGTGCCAGCAGCTTAGTAGTTACAGGGGGGGGCTACACCTTC. Its translation: CASSLVVTGGGYTF.

This chain uses TRBV5-1 with TRBJ2-5, with TRBD1 identical over 7 bases. The germline CDR1 and CDR2 sequences are SGHRS and YFSETQ. Trimming at V came to 5 bases and at J to 5 bases, leaving 9 bases not matched to a gene. The CDR3 length is 14 residues. The CDR3, as DNA: TGCGCCAGCAGTCAACGACAGGGATGGGAGACCCAGTACTTC. Its translation: CASSQRQGWETQYF.